The 18 T cell receptor beta chains in this list originate from one sample, sequenced in a study of regulatory T cells in long-lasting Graves disease. According to the study, TCR beta libraries were built with iRepertoire HTBI primers and CDR3-region Arm-PCR. TCRdb used MiXCR to reprocess the multiplex PCR reads, holding one entry per CDR3 protein. The sample includes 620,000 or so distinct CDR3 sequences, 15% to 20% of them seen just once. Time point here: newly diagnosed GD, antithyroid drugs for less than 3 months. Scientists built the TCR library using RNA that was extracted from PBMCs. These data were also reused for a study on T cells in Graves' hyperthyroidism and ophthalmopathy.

The starting material was peripheral blood mononuclear cells (PBMCs), obtained at new diagnosis, from a patient treated with antithyroid drugs. The receptors derive from a woman aged 25-40 years with Graves disease.

In this sample, this clonotype turned up many times. This rearrangement joins TRBV12-5 to TRBJ1-2, with D hard to call. The CDR3 runs 12 residues. The germline V gene has CDR1 LGHNT and CDR2 FRNRAP. V was trimmed by 5 bases and J by 7 bases, leaving 11 bases between them. CDR3: CASGTSTGGYTF. The DNA of the CDR3 is TGTGCTAGTGGTACCTCGACGGGTGGCTACACCTTC.

This clonotype was observed a few times. The chain couples TRBV6-1 to TRBJ2-7; a weak D match, TRBD2 (5 bases). Trimming removed 8 bases at V and 0 bases at J, with 14 bases between. The CDR3 consists of 14 residues. Per germline, CDR1 MNHNS and CDR2 SASEGT. CDR3 protein: CASYPSLSSYEQYF. The CDR3, as DNA: TGTGCCAGCTACCCTAGCCTTAGCTCCTACGAGCAGTACTTC.

This clonotype was recorded at least ten times. V gene TRBV19 combines with J gene TRBJ1-1; 8 positions match TRBD1. The CDR3 sequence is 13 residues long. Germline CDR1 is LNHDA and CDR2 is SQIVND (reference sequence). The trim removed 9 bases at V and 0 bases at J, leaving 3 bases unmatched. Here the CDR3 DNA reads TGTGCCAGCTTGACAGGGGTGAACACTGAAGCTTTCTTT. This encodes CASLTGVNTEAFF.

This clonotype was counted at least ten times. The V and J genes are TRBV29-1 and TRBJ1-1; D unresolved. The V gene's germline CDR1 is SQVTM and CDR2 ANQGSEA. The CDR3 covers 14 residues. The ends were cut back, 4 bases at V and 0 bases at J, with 12 bases in the middle. CDR3 protein: CSVGGDGVNTEAFF. The CDR3 DNA sequence: TGCAGCGTTGGCGGAGACGGGGTGAACACTGAAGCTTTCTTT.

A remark on this clonotype: A much larger clone lies one base from this, so it may be a read error. The rearrangement uses TRBV5-1 and TRBJ2-1, with 7 nucleotides matching TRBD2. The CDR3 is made up of 14 amino acids. Per the germline V gene, CDR1 is SGHRS and CDR2 is YFSETQ. The CDR3 sequence is CASSTTAGNNEQSF. CDR3 DNA: TGCGCCAGCAGCACCACAGCGGGGAACAATGAGCAGTCCTTC.

This clonotype was counted ten times or more. The rearrangement links TRBV2 to TRBJ1-1, with TRBD1 matching over 7 bases. Germline CDR1 reads SNHLY; CDR2 reads FYNNEI. Unmatched junction bases numbered 5, after V lost 6 bases and J lost 1 base. The CDR3 sequence is 14 residues long. DNA for the CDR3: TGTGCCAGCAGACTGGGACAGCAGAACACTGAAGCTTTCTTT. Translating it yields CASRLGQQNTEAFF.

This clonotype has ten or more counts. The chain carries TRBV6-1 and TRBJ1-5; D ambiguous. The CDR3 runs to 15 residues. Germline CDR1 reads MNHNS; CDR2 reads SASEGT. Trimming removed 6 bases from V and 1 base from J, with 13 bases in between. DNA for the CDR3: TGTGCCAGCAGGCCCACCTTAATCAGCAATCAGCCCCAGCATTTT. It translates to CASRPTLISNQPQHF.

This clonotype was seen ten or more times. The CDR3 coding sequence is TGCAGCGTCACCGGGACCACCTACGAGCAGTACTTC. This encodes CSVTGTTYEQYF. J is TRBJ2-7 and V is TRBV29-1; perhaps D is TRBD1 or TRBD2 (5 bases each). The CDR3 is made up of 12 amino acids. Germline loops: CDR1 SQVTM, CDR2 ANQGSEA. Trimming removed 6 bases at V and 2 bases at J, with 11 bases between.

The chain uses TRBV30 and TRBJ1-4; 10 bases are shared with TRBD1. The V gene end was trimmed by 2 bases and the J gene end by 5 bases; junction bases not matched to a gene: 2. From germline, CDR1 is GTSNPN and CDR2 SVGIG (reference sequence). This CDR3 has 14 amino acids. CDR3 in DNA: TGTGCCTGGAGTTTGGGACAGGGGAATGAAAAACTGTTTTTT. It specifies CAWSLGQGNEKLFF.

This clonotype was counted a few times. Mismatch with germline at one junction end may stem from a read error. The chain combines TRBV20-1 with TRBJ2-7; D possibly corresponds to TRBD1 (5 bases). This CDR3 spans 13 amino acids. Looked up from germline, CDR1 is DFQATT and CDR2 is SNEGSKA (reference sequence). CDR3 DNA: TGCAGTGCTAGGACGCGGACAACCTACGAGCAGTGCTTC. It encodes CSARTRTTYEQCF.

This clonotype showed up many times. The J gene is TRBJ1-1, the V gene TRBV7-9; D is perhaps TRBD1 (5 bases). Germline CDR1 reads SEHNR; CDR2 reads FQNEAQ (reference sequence). The CDR3 covers 14 residues. V gave up 2 bases and J gave up 5 bases, with 12 bases separating them. The CDR3 sequence is CASSLPREGTEAFF. In nucleotides, the CDR3 is TGTGCCAGCAGCTTACCGCGGGAGGGGACTGAAGCTTTCTTT.

This clonotype appeared a few times. V is TRBV3-1 and J is TRBJ1-4; D is unclear. V was clipped by 3 bases and J by 5 bases, with 7 bases between them. The CDR3 contains 13 residues. Germline loops: CDR1 LGHDT, CDR2 YNNKEL (reference sequence). In DNA, the CDR3 is TGTGCCAGCAGCCACTCTCTAAATGAAAAACTGTTTTTT. As protein: CASSHSLNEKLFF.

This clonotype has at least ten counts. The rearrangement links TRBV12-3 or TRBV12-4 to TRBJ2-1; 7 bases line up with TRBD1. The CDR3 is 15 residues long. The V and J ends lost 6 bases and 6 bases, in that order; junction bases with no gene match: 11. The CDR3 coding sequence is TGTGCCAGCAGCCTCCGGGACAGCACTGTCAATGAGCAGTTCTTC. Amino acid sequence: CASSLRDSTVNEQFF.

This clonotype was observed a handful of times. The chain carries TRBV7-3 and TRBJ2-1; 8 bases match TRBD1. The CDR3 has 15 amino acids. The V gene end was trimmed by 5 bases and the J gene end by 2 bases; junction bases not matched to a gene: 5. Per the germline V gene, CDR1 is SGHTA and CDR2 is FQGTGA. CDR3 sequence reads: CASSDSRGPYNEQFF. CDR3 coding DNA: TGTGCCAGCAGCGATAGCAGGGGGCCCTACAATGAGCAGTTCTTC.

The gene calls are TRBV30 and TRBJ1-5; perhaps TRBD1 as D (6 bases). The V gene lost 3 bases and the J gene lost 7 bases, with 19 bases spanning the gap. The CDR3 has 15 amino acids. In germline, CDR1 is GTSNPN, CDR2 SVGIG (reference sequence). As DNA, the CDR3 is TGTGCCTGGAGGGACAGAGGAAGGGATTGGCAGCCCCAGCATTTT. Its translation is CAWRDRGRDWQPQHF.

The V call is TRBV6-1, the J call TRBJ1-5; D is ambiguous. The ends were cut back, 1 base at V and 7 bases at J, with 14 bases in the middle. The CDR3 has 15 residues. Germline V gene lookup returns CDR1 MNHNS and CDR2 SASEGT. In DNA form, the CDR3 reads TGTGCCAGCAGTGAAGAAAAGGGTAATCACCAGCCCCAGCATTTT. Amino acids: CASSEEKGNHQPQHF.

This rearrangement joins TRBV29-1 to TRBJ1-2; 7 nucleotides agree with TRBD1. This CDR3 comprises 14 residues. CDR1 and CDR2 from the germline V gene are SQVTM and ANQGSEA. V lost 6 bases and J lost 0; bases outside the gene matches: 7. The CDR3 DNA reads as TGCAGCGTGGCCGGGACAGCAACTAACTATGGCTACACCTTC. Translation: CSVAGTATNYGYTF.

In this sample, this clonotype turned up a few times. This rearrangement joins TRBV4-1 to TRBJ2-3; TRBD2 matches 8 bases. The length of the CDR3 is 18 residues. Germline V CDR1 and CDR2: MGHRA, YSYEKL. V trimming: 0 bases; J trimming: 6 bases; junction bases outside the gene matches: 14. CDR3 residues: CASSQDTPRLALRDTQYF. In nucleotides, the CDR3 is TGCGCCAGCAGCCAAGATACTCCTAGACTAGCGCTGCGGGATACGCAGTATTTT.